The text below deals with one T cell receptor (beta chain). The sample is drawn from a study of cytomegalovirus exposure and HLA in healthy donors. PCR amplification relied on 60 Vbeta primers (plus 13 Jbeta primers). Clones were sequenced by immunoSEQ multiplex PCR, and TCRdb holds only the in-frame ones, with some missing. The data show approximately 80,000 clones, with under 80% seen just once and 20% to 25% held by the top ten. Deletions cut 4 bases from V and 4 bases from J, with 17 bases between. CDR1 and CDR2 (germline): SGHRS, YFSETQ. There are 16 residues in the CDR3. This receptor was taken from a man aged 30 to 45 in good health and CMV-seropositive. The sequenced sample consisted of PBMCs. The chain has TRBV5-1 and TRBJ2-2; D call uncertain. The CDR3 DNA follows: TGCGCCAGCAGCCCTTTTGTTAGCTCGAGCACCGGGGAGCTGTTTTTT. Translation gives CASSPFVSSSTGELFF.